Reported below is one TCR beta chain. This clonotype was observed a handful of times. The antigen it binds to is not known. No much larger clone is present one base from it, and per-base qualities are unavailable. This entry is derived from a study of T-cell reconstitution after alpha-beta-depleted transplantation in children (dated by TCRdb to the mid-2010s). For the wider study: The study quantitatively tracked T-cell immune reconstitution after TCRalphabeta/CD19-depleted allogeneic hematopoietic cell transplantation in children using TCR repertoire profiling. Overall study outcomes, separate from this receptor: Over subsequent months, a decline in hyperexpanded clone frequencies was noted, and after one year, T-cell counts and TCRbeta diversity were mostly ascribed to newly produced T cells. The apparently early recovery of alphabetaT-cell counts about two months after transplant reportedly depended on only several hundred rapidly expanded clones that came from non-depleted graft cells. In some patients, high TCRbeta diversity at day 60 was attributed to recipient T cells and intrathymic progenitors that had survived conditioning.

The method behind the library was PCR. Sequencing relied on an Illumina HiSeq 2500. TCR library preparation used molecular barcoding, with unique molecular identifiers applied to normalize quantification of the TCRbeta repertoire. TCRdb ran its own pipeline on the public reads, namely fastp trimming at Q25 and MiXCR clone calling, and kept in-frame beta chains. Every CDR3 protein is listed once, alongside the most common genes and DNA of its rows. A total of just under 250,000 distinct CDR3 sequences appear in this sample, roughly 24% of them only once. 2.6% of the sample is in the top ten clones. Taken with the paper, the label for treatment or condition translates to: allogeneic hematopoietic cell transplantation with graft depleted of TCRalphabeta T cells and CD19 B cells. Transplant recipients were children who received TCRalphabeta/CD19-depleted allogeneic hematopoietic cell grafts. Trimming at the junction amounts to 3 bases on V and 10 bases on J, and the germline ends lie 10 bases apart. Taken from cysteine to phenylalanine, the CDR3 has 11 residues. Only the CDR3 portion is preserved as DNA: 33 bases, with reading frame beginning at the first base. Via the germline V gene, CDR1 is SGHRS and CDR2 YFSETQ.

The TCR sequence derives from a girl aged 2-15 years with Fanconi anemia, due to receive a stem cell transplant. This receptor chain uses TRBV5-1 and TRBJ2-5; the D gene assignment is ambiguous. The starting material was PBMCs, obtained before TCRalphabeta/CD19-depleted stem cell transplant. The base sequence is TGCGCCAGCAGCTCTGACTTGATCCAGTACTTC. The resulting protein is CASSSDLIQYF.